What follows are 21 T cell receptor beta chains derived from one specimen sequenced in a study of blood T cell repertoires in COVID-19. Repertoires were generated with immunoSEQ multiplex PCR, while TCRdb's copy carries only in-frame clones and drops some. Seen here are about half a million clones, 80% to 90% observed once, and the top ten hold roughly 3.1%. Sequencing input: peripheral blood. Receptors originate from a human donor in a cohort sampled during active COVID-19.

The table lists this clone with a few counts. The chain uses TRBV19 and TRBJ2-3; 9 bases align to TRBD2. Germline V gives CDR1 LNHDA, CDR2 SQIVND (reference sequence). V lost 6 bases to trimming and J lost 9 bases; unmatched junction nucleotides: 4. This CDR3 spans 12 amino acids. CDR3 in DNA: TGTGCCAGTAGCCCGCGGGGGGGGACGCAGTATTTT. Protein sequence: CASSPRGGTQYF.

The rearrangement links TRBV6-6 to TRBJ2-6; 11 positions match TRBD1. Trimming at V came to 5 bases and at J to 4 bases, leaving 10 bases not matched to a gene. CDR1 is MNHNY, CDR2 SVGAGI, per germline (reference sequence). The CDR3 loop spans 18 amino acids. This CDR3 is CASSPVGTGGGGANVLTF. For the CDR3, the DNA is TGTGCCAGCAGTCCTGTCGGGACAGGGGGTGGAGGGGCCAACGTCCTGACTTTC.

This clone turned up a few times. This chain links TRBV2 with TRBJ1-5, with TRBD1 matching 7 bases. The CDR3 covers 13 residues. CDR1 is SNHLY, CDR2 FYNNEI, per germline. After removal of 8 bases from V and 6 bases from J, the junction contained 7 bases not matched to a gene. CDR3 bases: TGTGCCAGCGGGTTGACAGGGCTTCAGCCCCAGCATTTT. This codes for CASGLTGLQPQHF.

The rearrangement links TRBV7-2 to TRBJ1-2; 10 nucleotides agree with TRBD1. CDR1 and CDR2 (germline): SGHTA, FQGNSA. The CDR3 consists of 16 residues. V lost 5 bases and J lost 1; bases outside the gene matches: 7. Here the CDR3 DNA reads TGTGCCAGCAGCCACCGGGACAGGGGTCATAACTATGGCTACACCTTC. Its protein is CASSHRDRGHNYGYTF.

The V call is TRBV19, the J call TRBJ2-7; perhaps TRBD1 as D (5 bases). This CDR3 region has 14 residues. CDR1 is LNHDA and CDR2 is SQIVND in the germline V gene (reference sequence). The V gene lost 4 bases and the J gene lost 6 bases, with 16 bases spanning the gap. CDR3 sequence: CASSKGTRASEQYF. The CDR3, as DNA: TGTGCCAGTAGTAAAGGTACCAGGGCGTCCGAGCAGTACTTC.

This clone was counted many times. The chain is built from TRBV25-1 and TRBJ2-5; TRBD1 matches 8 bases. CDR1 is MGHDK and CDR2 is SYGVNS in the germline V gene. CDR3 size: 15 residues. V shed 4 bases, J shed 3 bases, and the junction held 7 bases outside the gene matches. The CDR3 sequence: CASSVTGEGEETQYF. DNA of the CDR3: TGTGCCAGCAGTGTGACAGGGGAAGGTGAAGAGACCCAGTACTTC.

The J gene is TRBJ2-3, the V gene TRBV19; D call uncertain. In germline, CDR1 is LNHDA, CDR2 SQIVND (reference sequence). The V gene lost 5 bases and the J gene lost 7 bases, with 10 bases spanning the gap. This CDR3 contains 12 residues. The CDR3 nucleotides read TGTGCCAGTAGTCCGTCAGAATATACGCAGTATTTT. This translates into CASSPSEYTQYF. Based on the CDR3 plus reference TRBV19 and TRBJ2-3, the full variable domain is DGGITQSPKYLFRKEGQNVTLSCEQNLNHDAMYWYRQDPGQGLRLIYYSQIVNDFQKGDIAEGYSVSREKKESFPLTVTSAQKNPTAFYLCASSPSEYTQYFGPGTRLTVL.

The chain recombines TRBV6-5 with TRBJ2-7; D possibly corresponds to TRBD1 (5 bases). This CDR3 region has 14 residues. Trimming took off 4 bases at V and 0 bases at J, with 10 bases between the two ends. Germline loops: CDR1 MNHEY, CDR2 SVGAGI. DNA for the CDR3: TGTGCCAGCAGTTCGGACATTTCCTCCTACGAGCAGTACTTC. Its protein is CASSSDISSYEQYF.

This chain links TRBV9 with TRBJ1-4; D is possibly TRBD1 (6 bases). The CDR3 runs 14 residues. Germline V gives CDR1 SGDLS, CDR2 YYNGEE. V gave up 3 bases and J gave up 8 bases, with 14 bases separating them. The CDR3, as DNA: TGTGCCAGCAGCGCGAAAACAGGGCCCGAAAAACTGTTTTTT. Translating it yields CASSAKTGPEKLFF.

V and J are TRBV5-1 and TRBJ2-7, with a possible D match to TRBD2 (6 bases). Trimming left V 5 bases short and J 0 bases short, with 9 bases between. The CDR3 is 13 amino acids. Germline loops: CDR1 SGHRS, CDR2 YFSETQ. CDR3 in amino acids: CASSGGTSYEQYF. In nucleotides, the CDR3 is TGCGCCAGCAGTGGAGGGACCTCCTACGAGCAGTACTTC.

The table lists this clone with a few counts. The chain recombines TRBV11-2 with TRBJ1-2; D perhaps matches TRBD1 (6 bases). The CDR3 runs to 17 residues. Germline V gene lookup returns CDR1 SGHAT and CDR2 FQNNGV. V lost 2 bases, J lost 4 bases, and 20 bases lay in between. CDR3 region: CASSLSRGATPFYGYTF. The CDR3 bases are TGTGCCAGCAGCTTAAGTCGGGGGGCTACCCCCTTCTATGGCTACACCTTC.

The CDR3 here is CASGLQGNTEAFF. The CDR3 nucleotides are TGTGCTAGTGGCTTACAGGGAAACACTGAAGCTTTCTTT. The chain couples TRBV12-5 to TRBJ1-1, with D possibly being TRBD1 (6 bases). V was pared by 6 bases and J by 2 bases, with 10 bases between. CDR3 size: 13 residues. Germline assignment: CDR1 LGHNT and CDR2 FRNRAP.

The chain is built from TRBV19 and TRBJ1-2, with 7 bases lining up with TRBD1. The CDR3 is made up of 14 amino acids. V trimming: 7 bases; J trimming: 0 bases; junction bases outside the gene matches: 5. Looked up from germline, CDR1 is LNHDA and CDR2 is SQIVND (reference sequence). The CDR3, as DNA: TGTGCCAGTACCTCGACAGGGACTAACTATGGCTACACCTTC. The encoded protein is CASTSTGTNYGYTF.

This clone has only a few counts. The rearrangement links TRBV25-1 to TRBJ1-5; perhaps TRBD1 as D (5 bases). Germline V lookup: CDR1 MGHDK, CDR2 SYGVNS. The length of the CDR3 is 14 residues. V lost 9 bases and J 2 bases, leaving 14 bases between the germline ends. The CDR3 DNA follows: TGTGCCAGAACCCCCAGGGCCGGCAATCAGCCCCAGCATTTT. Translated, it gives CARTPRAGNQPQHF.

This chain uses TRBV10-1 with TRBJ2-7, with TRBD2 matching 10 bases. The CDR3 runs 15 residues. Germline V CDR1 and CDR2: WNHNN, SYGVQD (reference sequence). V lost 11 bases and J lost 2; bases outside the gene matches: 12. The CDR3 region is CASVTSGPYPYEQYF. In DNA form, the CDR3 reads TGCGCCTCAGTGACTAGCGGGCCCTACCCCTACGAGCAGTACTTC.

V usage is TRBV5-4 and J usage is TRBJ2-5, with 7 bases identical to TRBD1. After removal of 4 bases from V and 1 base from J, the junction contained 7 bases not matched to a gene. The CDR3 is 15 residues long. Germline CDR1 reads SGHNT; CDR2 reads YYREEE (reference sequence). The CDR3 loop reads CASSQGGQVQETQYF. CDR3 bases: TGTGCCAGCAGCCAAGGCGGACAGGTCCAAGAGACCCAGTACTTC.

CDR3 sequence reads: CASSINGRRGGRTEAFF. The CDR3 DNA reads TGTGCCAGTAGTATAAACGGTCGAAGGGGCGGCCGCACTGAAGCTTTCTTT. V and J are TRBV19 and TRBJ1-1, with a tentative D call TRBD1 (5 bases). The germline V gene has CDR1 LNHDA and CDR2 SQIVND (reference sequence). The CDR3 has 17 amino acids. Deletions cut 2 bases from V and 4 bases from J, with 20 bases between. Full variable domain (outside the CDR3, taken from reference TRBV19 and TRBJ1-1): DGGITQSPKYLFRKEGQNVTLSCEQNLNHDAMYWYRQDPGQGLRLIYYSQIVNDFQKGDIAEGYSVSREKKESFPLTVTSAQKNPTAFYLCASSINGRRGGRTEAFFGQGTRLTVV.

This clone appeared a few times. The CDR3 sequence is CAISDAQGKTYEQYF. In DNA form, the CDR3 reads TGTGCCATCAGTGACGCACAGGGGAAAACCTACGAGCAGTACTTC. The genes are TRBV10-3 and TRBJ2-7; the match to TRBD1 covers 7 bases. The CDR3 consists of 15 residues. V shed 3 bases, J shed 2 bases, and the junction held 7 bases outside the gene matches. The germline CDR1 and CDR2 sequences are ENHRY and SYGVKD.

The rearrangement links TRBV30 to TRBJ1-6; 10 nucleotides line up with TRBD1. The CDR3 is 15 residues long. V lost 4 bases, J lost 9 bases, and 9 bases stayed unmatched. From germline, CDR1 is GTSNPN and CDR2 SVGIG (reference sequence). The CDR3 DNA follows: TGTGCCTGGACCTTACCCGGGACAGGGGTTTCACCCCTCCACTTT. Protein product: CAWTLPGTGVSPLHF.

V usage is TRBV19 and J usage is TRBJ2-1; 9 nucleotides line up with TRBD2. From germline, CDR1 is LNHDA and CDR2 SQIVND (reference sequence). There are 16 residues in the CDR3. V shed 5 bases, J shed 7 bases, and the junction held 12 bases outside the gene matches. The CDR3 DNA reads as TGTGCCAGTAGTCCCCAAGCGGGAGGTTACTCGAATGAGCAGTTCTTC. Translation: CASSPQAGGYSNEQFF.

The chain carries TRBV6-6 and TRBJ1-3, with D unresolved. The CDR3 runs to 17 residues. Germline CDR1 reads MNHNY; CDR2 reads SVGAGI (reference sequence). V was trimmed by 5 bases and J by 2 bases, leaving 19 bases between them. The CDR3 DNA sequence: TGTGCCAGCAGTCCCGTACCTGGAGATTTGACTGGAAACACCATATATTTT. It translates to CASSPVPGDLTGNTIYF.